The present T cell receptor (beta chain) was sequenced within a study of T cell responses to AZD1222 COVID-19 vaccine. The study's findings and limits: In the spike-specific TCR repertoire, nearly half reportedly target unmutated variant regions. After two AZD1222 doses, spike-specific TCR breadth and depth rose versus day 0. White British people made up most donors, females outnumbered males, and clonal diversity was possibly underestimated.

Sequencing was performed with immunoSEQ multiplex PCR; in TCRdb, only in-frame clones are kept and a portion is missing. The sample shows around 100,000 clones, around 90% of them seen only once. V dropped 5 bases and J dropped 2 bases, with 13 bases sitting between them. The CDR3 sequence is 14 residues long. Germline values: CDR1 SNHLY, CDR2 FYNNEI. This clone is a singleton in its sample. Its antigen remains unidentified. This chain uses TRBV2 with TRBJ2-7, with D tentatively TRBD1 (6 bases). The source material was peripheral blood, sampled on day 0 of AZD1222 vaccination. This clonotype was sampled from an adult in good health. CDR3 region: CASSSGTKAYEQYF. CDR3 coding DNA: TGTGCCAGCAGTTCCGGGACAAAAGCCTACGAGCAGTACTTC.